The table lists the clone carrying this TCR beta chain with many counts. TCRdb processed the 5' RACE reads anew with MiXCR; each CDR3 protein has one entry. Of 85,000 to 100,000 distinct CDR3 sequences listed, around a sixth were seen once; the top ten hold around 1.3%. This entry comes from a study of early T cells in non-severe SARS-CoV-2 infection. About the study: RNA in bulk from unsorted whole blood was sequenced, and chains were unpaired.

Germline V CDR1 and CDR2: PRHDT, FYEKMQ (reference sequence). The CDR3 length is 14 residues. The V and J ends lost 8 bases and 0 bases respectively, with 8 bases between them. This rearrangement joins TRBV13 to TRBJ2-6; D gene unclear. The source material was whole blood. The sequence was obtained from an adult who was a healthcare worker with PCR-confirmed SARS-CoV-2 infection or an uninfected control (not recorded which). The CDR3 reads CASALRSGANVLTF. The CDR3 DNA reads as TGTGCCAGCGCATTACGCTCTGGGGCCAACGTCCTGACTTTC.